The source of this T cell receptor (beta chain) is a study of vaccination effects on CD4 cells after COVID-19. Turning to the study itself: Participants got two doses of BNT162b2 or mRNA-1273 vaccine.

ViraFEST used viral peptide pools to expand antigen-specific CD4+ T cells before sequencing. Culturing for roughly 10 days preceded CD4+ T cell isolation. Sometime from March through December 2020, the person acquired a SARS-CoV-2 infection that PCR confirmed. It was with approximately 10 IU/ml IL-2 and around 10 ug/ml peptides that 1.5 million to 2 million PBMC per well were cultured. In the cultures, half the medium was exchanged for IL-2 medium on days 3 and 7. Concerning this clone itself: Its antigen is undetermined.

Produced via immunoSEQ multiplex PCR; TCRdb's table is partial and in-frame only. The data contain tens of thousands of clones, around 80% of them singletons. The clonotype originates from a human donor who had a prior SARS-CoV-2 infection. The sample in question was CD4+ T cells from PBMCs cultured with a peptide pool, obtained before COVID-19 vaccination.

CDR3 nucleotide sequence: TGTGCCAGCAGGCCGAGCCTACTTACCTACGAGCAGTACTTC. As protein: CASRPSLLTYEQYF. The gene calls are TRBV7-8 and TRBJ2-7, with unresolved D. Germline loops: CDR1 SGHVS, CDR2 FQNEAQ. Trimming left V 6 bases short and J 2 bases short, with 14 bases between. The CDR3 covers 14 residues.